This is a list of T cell receptor beta chains from one sample in a study of T cell repertoires in cytomegalovirus infection. Via MiXCR, TCRdb re-called the reads, giving one row per CDR3 protein. Among over 100,000 distinct CDR3 sequences, around 9.1% were seen once, and the ten largest hold 25% to 40%. These TCRs are of unknown antigen specificity. Material for sequencing was PBMCs, sequenced either directly or after in vitro stimulation (not recorded which). The source is a human donor in good health (CMV status not recorded). Some clones in this sample may be carry-over from other donors' samples. Each CDR3 is given with its conserved first and last residue. A D gene is named only where the DNA matches it firmly. The size field is filled for only some rows; it gives once, few, many or a size class.

V,D,size,J,DNA,CDR3
TRBV7-9,NA,NA,TRBJ1-4,TGTGCCAGCAGCTTGAGACAGATTAATGAAAAACTGTTTTTT,CASSLRQINEKLFF
TRBV6-1,TRBD2,few,TRBJ2-7,TGTGCCAGCATCCCGGGGACTAGCGGATACGAGCAGTACTTC,CASIPGTSGYEQYF
TRBV3-1,NA,NA,TRBJ1-2,TGTGCCAGCAGCCAAGCGCGGGGAAGAGGCTACACCTTC,CASSQARGRGYTF
TRBV7-2,TRBD1,many,TRBJ2-7,TGTGCCAGCAGCCCCGGGACAGGGGGGCCCGAGCAGTACTTC,CASSPGTGGPEQYF
TRBV20-1,NA,many,TRBJ1-1,TGCAGTGCTTCTCGGGCGAACACTGAAGCTTTCTTT,CSASRANTEAFF
TRBV12-3/TRBV12-4,NA,many,TRBJ2-1,TGTGCCAGCAGCTCAGCGGATCCCTACAATGAGCAGTTCTTC,CASSSADPYNEQFF
TRBV6-1,NA,few,TRBJ1-3,TGTGCCAGCCGACAGTTGACTGGAAACACCATATATTTT,CASRQLTGNTIYF
TRBV6-4,TRBD2,few,TRBJ2-1,TGTGCCACTAGAGGGCGAGCGGGAGATAACTACAATGAGCAGTTCTTC,CATRGRAGDNYNEQFF
TRBV19,TRBD1,many,TRBJ1-2,TGTGCCACTAAAAGCGACAGGGCCCTCCGACCTAACTATGGCTACACCTTC,CATKSDRALRPNYGYTF
TRBV5-1,NA,many,TRBJ2-5,TGCGCCAGCAGCCAGAGGGGGGATGAGACCCAGTACTTC,CASSQRGDETQYF
TRBV2,NA,many,TRBJ2-1,TGTGCCAGCAGCCCGGAGGGGGCGAAAGGGCTTTACAATGAGCAGTTCTTC,CASSPEGAKGLYNEQFF
TRBV4-3,NA,many,TRBJ2-1,TGCGCCAGCAGCCACACGGGACTTCTAGACAATGAGCAGTTCTTC,CASSHTGLLDNEQFF
TRBV18,NA,NA,TRBJ1-5,TGTGCCAGCTCGCAGCGGTATAGCAATCAGCCCCAGCATTTT,CASSQRYSNQPQHF
TRBV28,NA,few,TRBJ2-7,TGTGCCAGCAGTCCCCCGGGCGAGCAGTACTTC,CASSPPGEQYF
TRBV29-1,TRBD2,many,TRBJ2-3,TGCAGCGTTAAAGGACTAGGGGCGGATACGCAGTATTTT,CSVKGLGADTQYF